The clone carrying this T cell receptor (beta chain) was observed a few times. TCRdb reanalysed the RT-PCR reads using MiXCR and keeps one entry per CDR3 protein. The table has about 700,000 distinct CDR3 sequences, 12% to 15% seen once; the top ten hold 3.6%. This CDR3 spans 14 amino acids. V lost 0 bases and J lost 13, with 16 bases in between. Germline assignment: CDR1 SGHKS and CDR2 YYEKEE (reference sequence). The specimen was memory CD4+ T cells from blood. The sequence was collected from a female donor in good health, serving as a healthy control. This chain connects TRBV5-5 to TRBJ1-4; perhaps TRBD1 as D (5 bases). The CDR3 DNA reads as TGTGCCAGCAGCTTGGGGGCGGGGCACGTAGGACTGTTTTTT. This codes for CASSLGAGHVGLFF.